The clone carrying this T cell receptor beta chain was counted ten times or more. The antigen is not known. The sample is drawn from a study of T-cell memory formation after mild COVID-19. Study-wide background: TCR clusters largely stayed donor specific.

Findings and limits, study-wide: The study detected some responding clones in pre-infection memory, suggesting cross-reactive memory joined. Later expanders leaned toward CD4+, whereas clones contracting from day 15 to 85 were balanced CD4/CD8. There was no confirmation that second-wave clones peaking on day 37 were SARS-CoV-2 specific.

The CDR3 runs 16 residues. V lost 6 bases and J lost 2; bases outside the gene matches: 9. Each CDR3 protein gets one entry after TCRdb re-called the 5' RACE reads with MiXCR. The data show roughly 130,000 distinct CDR3 sequences, about 6.5% seen once. Input material: PBMCs or a T cell subset sorted from them (not recorded which). This chain joins TRBV23-1 and TRBJ1-4; 7 bases are shared with TRBD1. TRBV23-1 counts as an open reading frame of uncertain function. The receptor's source is an adult woman who had mild COVID-19 (a few samples of this study predate the infection). Cell type and time point are not known. The CDR3 protein is CASSQGRTGTNEKLFF. CDR3 in DNA: TGCGCCAGCAGCCAAGGGAGGACAGGCACTAATGAAAAACTGTTTTTT.